One sample yielded the 29 T cell receptor delta chains listed below, sequenced in a study of γδ T cells in repeated Plasmodium falciparum infection. TCRdb processed the multiplex PCR reads again with the CATT caller. Found here are around 46,000 delta-chain clones, more than 1.5% of them singletons; the top ten hold about 24%. Vgamma9/Vdelta2+ and Vdelta2-negative gammadelta T cells were flow-sorted from PBMC for bulk sequencing. Sequencing was done on a sample of gamma-delta T cells from blood. These receptors were taken from a pool of human donors (malaria-infected and uninfected, not separated).

The sample holds a few counts of this clone. A far larger clone is just one base off, so this is likely a read error. The same CDR3 is also encoded by other DNA sequences in this sample. The CDR3 sequence: CACDSLSTGGYTDKLIF. Written as DNA, the CDR3 is TGTGCCTGTGACTCCCTCAGTACTGGGGGGTACACCGATAAACTCATCTTT. The V call is TRDV2, the J call TRDJ1; 8 nucleotides agree with TRDD3. Because TCRdb records no J gene, it was assigned here through a match of the DNA to germline. The germline V gene has CDR1 GEAIGNYY and CDR2 EKD. The ends lost 3 bases at V and 0 bases at J; junction bases unmatched: 11. The CDR3 runs 17 residues.

On this clone: Given a far larger clone just one base away, this is likely a sequencing read error. The sample carries other DNA sequences with the same CDR3. A V gene of TRDV1 was called, but no J gene was assigned; TRDD3 is the table's D call, not checked against the DNA. Germline V CDR1 and CDR2: TSWWSYY, QGS. The CDR3 contains 23 residues. CDR3 sequence: CALGVLSSYPFRRLAFYTDKLIF. CDR3 nucleotides: TGTGCTCTTGGGGTCCTTAGTTCCTACCCTTTTCGCCGTCTGGCCTTTTACACCGATAAGCTCATCTTT.

This clone was picked up many times. The J gene is TRDJ1, the V gene TRDV1; 7 nucleotides agree with TRDD3. The J gene was missing in TCRdb and was found by matching the end of the DNA to germline. The CDR3 extends over 19 amino acids. Germline CDR1 and CDR2: TSWWSYY and QGS. V was clipped by 0 bases and J by 1 base; unmatched bases: 14. CDR3 coding DNA: TGTGCTCTTGGGGAACTGGCCTACCCCGGGGGATTAGGCACCGATAAACTCATCTTT. It is translated as CALGELAYPGGLGTDKLIF.

This clone has ten or more counts. A far larger clone is a single base away, which makes a read error likely. This sequence joins TRDV3 and TRDJ1; 9 positions agree with TRDD3. This CDR3 is built from 20 residues. Germline loops: CDR1 TVYSNPD, CDR2 GDNSRS (reference sequence). Trimming at V came to 3 bases and at J to 2 bases, leaving 25 bases not matched to a gene. CDR3 protein: CAFQRAFLYWGTHLTDKLIF. Written as DNA, the CDR3 is TGTGCCTTCCAGAGGGCCTTCCTGTACTGGGGGACTCACCTAACCGATAAACTCATCTTT.

On this clone itself: The TCRdb record carries a much larger clone's protein, which differs from this DNA's translation at residue 10; a read error is the likely cause, and the protein listed here is the DNA translation. The CDR3 reads CALGRGKTPCTGGYRDKLIF. CDR3 DNA: TGTGCTCTTGGGAGAGGGAAGACCCCCTGTACTGGGGGATACCGAGATAAACTCATCTTT. The chain is built from TRDV1 and TRDJ1; 12 nucleotides line up with TRDD3. As TCRdb names no J gene, one was assigned here on the basis of a DNA match to germline. The CDR3 has 20 amino acids. Per the germline V gene, CDR1 is TSWWSYY and CDR2 is QGS. V gave up 5 bases and J gave up 5 bases; unmatched junction bases: 21.

This clone was seen more than once but under ten times. The protein held in TCRdb is that of a much larger clone and does not match this DNA's translation at residue 8, likely because of a read error; the protein shown is translated from the DNA. This chain connects TRDV1 to TRDJ1; TRDD3 matches at 7 bases. The CDR3 runs to 13 residues. J was trimmed by 10 bases and V by 2 bases; bases with no gene match: 7. CDR1 and CDR2 from the germline V gene are TSWWSYY and QGS. CDR3 coding DNA: TGTGCTCTTGGGGAATACGTCGGGGGGATACTCATCTTT. Residues: CALGEYVGGILIF.

This clone was detected a few times. This likely traces to a read error, being one base from a far larger clone. Additional DNA sequences in this sample encode the identical CDR3. V and J are TRDV1 and TRDJ1; 8 bases agree with TRDD3. The J gene, left out of TCRdb, was set here by checking the DNA against germline. The CDR3 extends over 21 amino acids. CDR1 TSWWSYY and CDR2 QGS come from the germline V gene. The CDR3 is CALGKVLLWWGIPFYTDKLIF. CDR3 DNA: TGTGCTCTTGGGAAGGTTCTACTTTGGTGGGGGATCCCTTTCTACACTGATAAACTCATCTTT.

A remark on this clone: It is likely a read error: a sequence one base away is far more abundant. The sample carries other DNA sequences with the same CDR3. The chain has TRDV1 and TRDJ1; D is ambiguous. This CDR3 spans 13 amino acids. Trimming cost V 5 bases and J 0 bases, with 7 bases left between them. Germline assignment: CDR1 TSWWSYY and CDR2 QGS. CDR3 nucleotide sequence: TGTGCTCTTGGGACTACACACACCGATAAACTCATCTTT. It is translated as CALGTTHTDKLIF.

This clone was detected only a few times. The likely explanation is a read error, given a far larger clone one base away. Other DNA sequences in the sample encode the same CDR3. No J gene was called, and the V gene is TRDV3; no DNA check was done on the table's D call, TRDD3. CDR3 length equals 20 residues. CDR1 is TVYSNPD, CDR2 GDNSRS, per germline (reference sequence). CDR3 nucleotide sequence: TGTGCCTTTAGAGATCCCTATTACTGGGGCATCCCCCGTTGGACCGATAAACTCATCTTC. It codes for CAFRDPYYWGIPRWTDKLIF.

This clone appeared many times. TCRdb attributes to this sequence the protein of a much larger clone, which differs from the DNA translation at residue 15; a read error is likely, and the protein displayed is translated from the DNA. The chain couples TRAV38-2/DV8 to TRDJ1, with D perhaps TRDD3 (6 bases). Germline lookup yields CDR1 TSESDYY and CDR2 QEAYKQQN. The CDR3 contains 19 residues. The CDR3 nucleotides are TGTGCTTATAGGAGCCAAACCTGGGGACTGCTACCGTACACCGAGAAACTCATCTTT. It codes for CAYRSQTWGLLPYTEKLIF.

There are a few counts of this clone. In the same sample, other DNA sequences code for this CDR3. CDR3: CACDTVAGGSLASWGTDKLIF. The CDR3 DNA reads TGTGCCTGTGACACCGTAGCAGGGGGATCCCTGGCAAGCTGGGGAACTGATAAACTCATCTTT. The chain carries TRDV2 and TRDJ1; TRDD3 matches at 7 bases. TCRdb does not report a J gene; here it was assigned by matching the DNA to germline references. The ends lost 0 bases at V and 5 bases at J; junction bases unmatched: 26. The CDR3 covers 21 residues. Germline V lookup: CDR1 GEAIGNYY, CDR2 EKD.

A remark on this clone: A read error likely explains this, since a far larger clone differs by one base. Different DNA sequences within this sample yield the same CDR3. The rearrangement joins TRDV3 to TRDJ1, with TRDD3 identical over 9 bases. TCRdb leaves out the J gene; it was filled in here by matching the DNA to germline. Germline assignment: CDR1 TVYSNPD and CDR2 GDNSRS (reference sequence). This CDR3 spans 26 amino acids. This CDR3 is CAYGSFLKPLLLGDPEYPPTVYKLIF. As DNA, the CDR3 is TGTGCATACGGATCCTTCCTTAAGCCCCTGTTACTGGGGGACCCCGAATATCCCCCCACCGTTTATAAACTCATCTTT.

This clone was seen repeatedly, ten times or more. This DNA's translation and the protein TCRdb lists, from a much larger clone, do not match at residue 8, likely due to a read error; the protein shown is translated from the DNA. The chain links TRDV1 to TRDJ1, with 9 bases that match TRDD3. As TCRdb names no J gene, one was assigned here on the basis of a DNA match to germline. The junction had 22 bases not matched to a gene; V was cut back by 2 bases and J by 0 bases. Germline CDR1 is TSWWSYY and CDR2 is QGS. This CDR3 comprises 22 residues. CDR3 residues: CALGENQSKYWGTPLYTDKLIF. CDR3 nucleotides: TGTGCTCTTGGGGAAAACCAATCCAAGTACTGGGGGACACCTCTGTACACCGATAAACTCATCTTT.

The sample holds a few counts of this clone. TCRdb assigns this DNA the protein of a much larger clone, which departs from its translation at residue 7; this likely reflects a read error, and the protein shown comes from translating the DNA. The chain combines TRDV3 with TRDJ1, with D tentatively TRDD3 (6 bases). TCRdb offers no J gene call, so here the DNA was matched to germline to obtain one. The CDR3 has 16 amino acids. Trimming left V 4 bases short and J 3 bases short, with 24 bases between. Germline loops: CDR1 TVYSNPD, CDR2 GDNSRS (reference sequence). Here the CDR3 reads CASNPSRDRSPDKLIF. The CDR3, as DNA: TGTGCCTCTAATCCTAGCCGGGATAGGAGTCCCGATAAACTCATCTTT.

This clone was seen a handful of times. A far larger clone differs by one base, so this is likely a read error. Other DNA sequences in the sample encode the same CDR3. The chain's CDR3 is CACDTVGYQFSDKLIF. In DNA form, the CDR3 reads TGTGCCTGCGACACCGTGGGATACCAGTTTTCCGATAAACTCATCTTT. This chain links TRDV2 with TRDJ1; 7 positions agree with TRDD3. The J gene was missing in TCRdb and was found by matching the end of the DNA to germline. CDR1 GEAIGNYY and CDR2 EKD come from the germline V gene. The CDR3 contains 16 residues.

Only a few counts were recorded for this clone. This DNA's translation differs at residue 19 from TCRdb's protein, which comes from a much larger clone; a read error is likely, and the protein shown is translated from the DNA. The J gene went uncalled, whereas the V gene is TRDV2; TRDD3 was called by the table and not checked on the DNA. Looked up from germline, CDR1 is GEAIGNYY and CDR2 is EKD. This CDR3 contains 21 residues. CDR3 nucleotides: TGTGCCTGTGACACCGGAGAGATCTACTGGGGGCCTACGGGGGGTTCCGATAAACACATCTTT. Its protein product is CACDTGEIYWGPTGGSDKHIF.

This clone has ten or more counts. This sequence is one base from a far larger clone and is likely a read error. Other DNA sequences in the same sample also yield this CDR3. The genes are TRDV1 and TRDJ1; possibly TRDD2 or TRDD3 for D (8 bases each). Here the J gene was assigned by germline matching of the DNA, as TCRdb has none. Germline CDR1 reads TSWWSYY; CDR2 reads QGS. The CDR3 sequence is 21 residues long. Deletions cut 9 bases from V and 0 bases from J, with 35 bases between. The CDR3: CALGFLPLSYWGLRYTDKLIF. DNA of the CDR3: TGTGCTCTCGGCTTCCTACCCCTGTCGTACTGGGGGCTCCGGTACACCGATAAACTCATCTTT.

In its sample, this clone was seen a few times. Given a much more abundant clone one base away, this may be a read error. The chain has TRDV1 and TRDJ1; TRDD3 matches at 11 bases. Assignment of the J gene here rests on matching the DNA to germline, because TCRdb gives none. The length of the CDR3 is 23 residues. The germline V gene has CDR1 TSWWSYY and CDR2 QGS. The CDR3 spells CALGEPQSFPPNWGIAPADKLIF. As DNA, the CDR3 is TGTGCTCTTGGGGAACCGCAATCCTTCCCTCCAAACTGGGGGATAGCCCCCGCCGACAAACTCATCTTT.

About this clone itself: TCRdb records a much larger clone's protein for this DNA, with a difference at residue 6 that likely arises from a read error; the protein given is the translation of the DNA. The chain recombines TRDV2 with TRDJ1; possible D gene TRDD3, 5 bases. The J gene comes from matching the DNA to germline here; TCRdb lacks it. Trimming shortened V by 0 bases and J by 0 bases, and 13 bases separated the two germline ends. In germline, CDR1 is GEAIGNYY, CDR2 EKD. This CDR3 contains 16 residues. CDR3 amino acids: CACDTIGGGYTDKLIF. The CDR3, as DNA: TGTGCCTGTGACACCATCGGGGGGGGTTACACCGATAAACTCATCTTT.

This clone was counted many times. It differs at one base from a far larger clone, so likely a read error. Other DNA sequences within the sample encode an identical CDR3. The V and J genes are TRDV1 and TRDJ1; 9 positions agree with TRDD3. No J gene was available from TCRdb, and it was assigned here by a germline match of the DNA. This CDR3 is 23 amino acids long. V shed 1 base and J 1 base; nucleotides not matched to a gene: 25. Germline V gene lookup returns CDR1 TSWWSYY and CDR2 QGS. DNA of the CDR3: TGTGCTCTTGGGGAACAAGTTTTCCTCTCATTTCCACTGGGGGACCGTTGCACCGATAAACTCATCTTT. Translating gives CALGEQVFLSFPLGDRCTDKLIF.

This clone was seen a few times. TCRdb's protein for this DNA is that of a much larger clone and differs from the translation at residue 8, likely a read error; the protein shown is the DNA translation. The chain joins TRAV38-2/DV8 to TRDJ1; 8 nucleotides match TRDD3. Germline lookup yields CDR1 TSESDYY and CDR2 QEAYKQQN. The CDR3 runs 20 residues. V lost 1 base to trimming and J lost 0 bases; unmatched junction nucleotides: 17. The CDR3 loop reads CAYRSFYYPWGYLYTDKLIF. CDR3 DNA sequence: TGTGCTTATAGGAGCTTCTACTACCCCTGGGGATACTTGTACACCGATAAACTCATCTTT.

This clone was seen more than once but under ten times. One base separates it from a far larger clone, so it is likely a read error. The same CDR3 also results from other DNA sequences found in this sample. The genes are TRDV1 and TRDJ1; 8 bases match TRDD3. Here the J gene came from matching the DNA to germline, since TCRdb omits it. Per the germline V gene, CDR1 is TSWWSYY and CDR2 is QGS. There are 27 residues in the CDR3. CDR3 protein: CALGERVVFVDLATGGLSYPYTDKLIF. The CDR3 DNA reads as TGTGCTCTTGGAGAACGAGTAGTCTTCGTCGACCTAGCTACTGGGGGGTTATCATACCCTTACACCGATAAACTCATCTTT.

The table lists this clone with a few counts. This likely traces to a read error, being one base from a far larger clone. The sample has other DNA sequences that encode this CDR3 too. V is TRDV1 and J is TRDJ1; the D gene is possibly TRDD3 (5 bases). Here the J gene was assigned by germline matching of the DNA, as TCRdb has none. CDR1 and CDR2 (germline): TSWWSYY, QGS. The CDR3 has 20 residues. Trimming stripped 4 bases from V and 0 bases from J, with 27 bases between. The CDR3 bases are TGTGCTCTTGGGGTCCCCTTAGGGGGGTACGCACTGCGATACACCGATAAACTCATCTTT. This sequence encodes CALGVPLGGYALRYTDKLIF.

Worth noting for this clone: The protein given by TCRdb reflects a much larger clone and differs at residue 8 from this DNA's translation, likely from a read error; the protein shown is the DNA's translation. The chain recombines TRAV38-2/DV8 with TRDJ1; TRDD3 aligns across 12 bases. TCRdb records no J gene; here it was assigned by comparing the DNA to germline. The CDR3 runs 26 residues. With 6 bases clipped from V and 3 bases from J, the junction kept 39 bases outside the gene matches. Germline V gives CDR1 TSESDYY, CDR2 QEAYKQQN. The CDR3 DNA follows: TGTGCTTATACGGGGCCGCCCTTCACTCAGCCCCGTACTGGGGGATACCATACGACGGGTCCCGATAAACTCATCTTT. Its protein is CAYTGPPFTQPRTGGYHTTGPDKLIF.

This clone came up many times. A single base is all that separates this from a far larger clone, so a read error is likely. Other DNA sequences in the same sample also yield this CDR3. Here the CDR3 DNA reads TGTGCTTATAGGAGCTTCGAATACTTCCAAGCTACGTACTGGGGGATACCGGCCACCGATAAGCTCATCTTT. Its protein product is CAYRSFEYFQATYWGIPATDKLIF. The J gene is uncalled and the V gene is TRAV38-2/DV8; TRDD3 is taken as the D call from the table, unchecked against the DNA. CDR3 length: 24 amino acids. Germline V lookup: CDR1 TSESDYY, CDR2 QEAYKQQN.

This clone was found a few times. This probably arose from a read error, given a far larger clone one base away. Different DNA sequences within this sample yield the same CDR3. The V and J genes are TRDV1 and TRDJ1; TRDD3 aligns across 9 bases. TCRdb offers no J gene call, so here the DNA was matched to germline to obtain one. The CDR3 runs 21 residues. Unmatched junction bases numbered 22, after V lost 1 base and J lost 4 bases. Germline CDR1 is TSWWSYY and CDR2 is QGS. The CDR3 DNA follows: TGTGCTCTTGGGGAACAATCCTACCGAGTACTGGGGGACACGCGTATCGATAAACTCATCTTT. Encoded protein: CALGEQSYRVLGDTRIDKLIF.

This clone appeared many times. This DNA's translation differs at residue 13 from TCRdb's protein, which comes from a much larger clone; a read error is likely, and the protein shown is translated from the DNA. J is TRDJ1 and V is TRDV2, with 9 bases fitting TRDD3. The J gene was not available in TCRdb and was assigned here by matching the DNA to germline segments. CDR1 and CDR2 from the germline V gene are GEAIGNYY and EKD. The V and J ends lost 0 bases and 1 base, in that order; junction bases with no gene match: 14. There are 19 residues in the CDR3. CDR3 protein: CACDTGNLYWGTGTDKLIF. The DNA of the CDR3 is TGTGCCTGTGACACCGGTAACCTCTACTGGGGGACCGGCACCGATAAACTCATCTTT.

This clone was observed many times. The TCRdb protein comes from a much larger clone and disagrees with this DNA's translation at residue 9, likely due to a read error; the protein given here is derived from the DNA. This chain links TRDV2 with TRDJ3; no reliable D call. TCRdb does not report a J gene; here it was assigned by matching the DNA to germline references. The CDR3 totals 17 residues. Germline V CDR1 and CDR2: GEAIGNYY, EKD. Trimming cost V 0 bases and J 2 bases, with 10 bases left between them. CDR3 DNA sequence: TGTGCCTGTGACACCTTAGACGGCACCTGGGACACCCGACAGATGTTTTTC. The encoded protein is CACDTLDGTWDTRQMFF.

This clone was counted between two and nine times. A far bigger clonotype differs at one base, so this is likely a read error. The sample carries other DNA sequences with the same CDR3. The rearrangement joins TRDV1 to TRDJ1, with 8 bases fitting TRDD3. TCRdb carries no J gene annotation; the J gene was assigned here by matching the DNA with germline. V was clipped by 3 bases and J by 0 bases; unmatched bases: 9. Germline V gives CDR1 TSWWSYY, CDR2 QGS. The CDR3 runs 17 residues. The CDR3 loop reads CALGEPSWGTYTDKLIF. The CDR3 bases are TGTGCTCTTGGGGAGCCCTCCTGGGGGACTTACACCGATAAACTCATCTTT.